This T cell receptor beta chain came from a study of CD8+CD57+ T cells in acquired aplastic anemia listed by TCRdb under 2018. Concerning the study at large: A mean of approximately 3 ug of DNA, ranging from roughly 0.18 to 30 ug, was extracted from sorted CD4+ and CD8+ cells. CD8+CD57+ expansion was defined as frequency above the mean frequency observed in healthy subjects.

In regard to this clonotype: Its antigen is unknown. No much larger clone exists at a distance of one base, and base qualities are not known.

V was cut back by 1 base and J by 1 base, leaving a gap of 5 bases between them. There are 15 amino acids in the CDR3, from cysteine to phenylalanine inclusive. Only CDR3 DNA remains: 45 bases, in frame from the first base. From the germline V gene (reference sequence), CDR1 is LNHNV and CDR2 is YYDKDF. Study-wide findings and limitations: Roughly 30 CD8+ CDR3 sequences were found to be shared between patients and controls, but these sequences appeared to be highly expressed in patients and within the immunodominant clones of the patients. CD8+ Simpson's diversity did not differ significantly between patients and healthy controls (P=0.060).

Genomic DNA served as template for TCR beta VDJ combination and CDR3 sequence profiling. An Illumina HiSeq 2000 was the platform used for TCR repertoire sequencing. The authors processed their data as follows. TRBV/TRBJ rearrangement plots, CDR3 size and DJ length profiles, and Simpson's diversity index were used to evaluate the repertoires. The most abundant DNA sequence in the deep sequencing data was defined as the immunodominant clone. CDR3 amino acid sequences were checked for sharing across subjects and were also compared against the VDJdb database and published repertoires. TCRdb took the public reads, trimmed them with fastp at Q25, ran MiXCR for clone calling and kept in-frame beta chains. All rows with the same CDR3 protein become a single entry with the most common DNA and genes. TCRdb, not the authors, supplied the V and J calls. This sample comprises about 120,000 distinct CDR3 sequences, under 65% of them detected only once. The top ten clonotypes cover roughly 29% of the sample.

Flow cytometry had shown CD8+CD57+ cell expansion in the patients selected for sequencing. Every patient had severe acquired aplastic anemia, diagnosed using the International Study of Aplastic Anemia and Agranulocytosis and Camitta criteria. No therapy had been received by the patients at the time of blood sampling. The study deep-sequenced TCR repertoires of sorted CD4+ and CD8+ blood T cells from severe aplastic anemia patients and healthy subjects. In the USA, patient enrollment took place under clinicaltrials.gov protocols 00001620, 01623167, 00001397, 00071045, 00081523 and 00961064. Ficoll-Paque density gradient centrifugation was used to isolate peripheral blood mononuclear cells. Before DNA extraction, CD4+ and CD8+ T cells were sorted by FACS or by magnetic beads.

The sequenced sample consisted of sorted CD4+, CD8+, or CD8+CD57+ T cells (not recorded which) from PBMCs. This TCR came from a human donor with aplastic anemia. The chain is assembled from TRBV15 and TRBJ2-6, with no reliable assignment of the D segment. The bases are TGTGCCACCAGCAGAGTTACATCTGGGGCCAACGTCCTGACTTTC. This encodes CATSRVTSGANVLTF.